The text below deals with one T cell receptor (beta chain). The junction had 10 bases not matched to a gene; V was cut back by 3 bases and J by 6 bases. Germline-derived CDR1 and CDR2 are SGHVS and FNYEAQ. The CDR3 has 16 residues. Time point specified: pretreatment peripheral blood. These data are taken from a study of PD-L1 blockade in urothelial cancer. Here immunoSEQ multiplex PCR was the method, and the copy in TCRdb shows in-frame clones only, minus some. The sample includes approximately 94,000 clones, roughly 84% of them seen just once. V is TRBV7-6 and J is TRBJ2-7; 11 bases are shared with TRBD1. The clonotype was recovered from a man aged 55-75 years with urothelial cancer. Sequenced material: PBMCs, taken around atezolizumab (anti-PD-L1) treatment. For the CDR3, the DNA is TGTGCCAGCAGCTTGTATGCCGGGACAGGGGGAGGCGAGCAGTACTTC. Amino acids: CASSLYAGTGGGEQYF.